These 5 T cell receptor beta chains were all obtained from the same sample, sequenced in a study of CD8 T cells in Susac syndrome. Random hexamers were used to reverse transcribe an amount of about 0.45 to 1 ug RNA. TCRdb reanalysed the immunoSEQ multiplex PCR reads using MiXCR and keeps one entry per CDR3 protein. The profile shows some 100,000 distinct CDR3 sequences, about 90% of them singletons. Sequencing used CD4+ T cells from PBMCs. The receptors here all came from a human donor in good health.

The CDR3, as DNA: TGTGCCAGCAGTTTCCAGGGGGCGGTCAGCAATCAGCCCCAGCATTTT. Protein: CASSFQGAVSNQPQHF. The rearrangement joins TRBV28 to TRBJ1-5; 8 positions agree with TRBD1. The CDR3 runs to 16 residues. Germline loops: CDR1 MDHEN, CDR2 SYDVKM. V lost 3 bases and J lost 1; bases outside the gene matches: 5.

The chain is built from TRBV20-1 and TRBJ1-2; 8 bases agree with TRBD1. This CDR3 has 13 residues. The J segment lost 5 bases and the V segment lost 0 bases, leaving 2 bases of the junction unmatched. CDR1 is DFQATT and CDR2 is SNEGSKA in the germline V gene (reference sequence). The CDR3 bases are TGCAGTGCTAGAGATAGGACAGGGTATGGCTACACCTTC. It yields the protein CSARDRTGYGYTF.

The chain recombines TRBV6-5 with TRBJ1-4; D is perhaps TRBD1 (5 bases). The CDR3 consists of 13 residues. Trimming left V 7 bases short and J 1 base short, with 7 bases between. Germline V gene data show CDR1 as MNHEY and CDR2 as SVGAGI. In nucleotides, the CDR3 is TGTGCCAGCAAGCAGGGAACTAATGAAAAACTGTTTTTT. This translates into CASKQGTNEKLFF.

The chain uses TRBV14 and TRBJ1-6; 10 positions agree with TRBD1. The length of the CDR3 is 20 residues. Germline values: CDR1 SGHDN, CDR2 FVKESK. J gave up 0 bases and V 1 base, and 9 bases lay outside the gene matches. The CDR3 region is CASSQAGTGALSSYNSPLHF. CDR3 nucleotide sequence: TGTGCCAGCAGCCAAGCCGGGACAGGGGCCCTCAGCTCCTATAATTCACCCCTCCACTTT. Full variable domain (remainder filled in from reference TRBV14 and TRBJ1-6): EAGVTQFPSHSVIEKGQTVTLRCDPISGHDNLYWYRRVMGKEIKFLLHFVKESKQDESGMPNNRFLAERTGGTYSTLKVQPAELEDSGVYFCASSQAGTGALSSYNSPLHFGNGTRLTVT.

The J gene is TRBJ1-1, the V gene TRBV29-1, with 10 bases identical to TRBD1. V was clipped by 3 bases and J by 4 bases; unmatched bases: 2. This CDR3 is built from 13 residues. Germline V lookup: CDR1 SQVTM, CDR2 ANQGSEA. The CDR3, as DNA: TGCAGCGTTGATGGGGACAGGGGCACTGAAGCTTTCTTT. Protein: CSVDGDRGTEAFF.